This T cell receptor beta chain was captured in a study of T cells in localized non-small cell lung cancer. Study-wide findings and caveats: In adjacent lung appeared a median around 62 of the top 100 tumor clones. Adjacent uninvolved lung tissue had the highest T cell clonality, exceeding tumor.

Clones were read by immunoSEQ multiplex PCR, and TCRdb kept only the in-frame ones, dropping some. The sample includes 25,000 to 35,000 clones, 85% to 90% of them seen just once. The CDR3 sequence is 13 residues long. Germline loops: CDR1 SNHLY, CDR2 FYNNEI. V lost 2 bases to trimming and J lost 5 bases, with 7 bases between them. Comment on this clone: Its antigen is unknown.

Sequences were derived from peripheral blood, sampled before any cancer treatment. This receptor was taken from a female donor of 60 years or more with stage I lung adenocarcinoma. This rearrangement joins TRBV2 to TRBJ1-5; D is undetermined. CDR3 in amino acids: CASSEYEDQPQHF. The CDR3, as DNA: TGTGCCAGCAGTGAATATGAAGATCAGCCCCAGCATTTT.